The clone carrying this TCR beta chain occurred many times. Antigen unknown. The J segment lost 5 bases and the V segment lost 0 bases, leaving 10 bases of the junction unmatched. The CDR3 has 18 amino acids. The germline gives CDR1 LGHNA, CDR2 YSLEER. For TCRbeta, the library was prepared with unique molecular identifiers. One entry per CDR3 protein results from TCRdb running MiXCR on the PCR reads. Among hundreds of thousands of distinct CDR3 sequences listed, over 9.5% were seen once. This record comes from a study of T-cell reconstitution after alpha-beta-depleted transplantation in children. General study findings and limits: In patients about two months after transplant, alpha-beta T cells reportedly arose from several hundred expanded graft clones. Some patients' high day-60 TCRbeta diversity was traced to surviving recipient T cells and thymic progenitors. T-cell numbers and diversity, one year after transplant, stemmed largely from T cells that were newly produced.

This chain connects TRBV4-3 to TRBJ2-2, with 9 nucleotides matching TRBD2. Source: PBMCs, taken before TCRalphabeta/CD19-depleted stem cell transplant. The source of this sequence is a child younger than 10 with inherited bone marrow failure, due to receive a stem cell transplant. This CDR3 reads CASSQDSLTSGDTGELFF. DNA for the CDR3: TGCGCCAGCAGCCAAGATAGTTTGACTAGCGGCGATACCGGGGAGCTGTTTTTT.